The sequence of this T cell receptor beta chain was determined in a study of cytomegalovirus exposure and HLA in healthy donors. Points from the study as a whole: V- and J-gene trimming of TCR beta was linked (in a later analysis) to a missense DCLRE1C variant. The productive fraction for most TCR beta V segments was about 87% or about 30% in an earlier analysis.

Concerning this clone itself: The antigen remains unidentified.

Germline values: CDR1 SNHLY, CDR2 FYNNEI. The V and J ends lost 1 base and 4 bases, in that order; junction bases with no gene match: 6. CDR3 length equals 15 residues. Vbeta (60) and Jbeta (13) primers were used in the PCR. Clones were sequenced by immunoSEQ multiplex PCR, and TCRdb holds only the in-frame ones, with some missing. The data hold about 200,000 clones, with about four fifths observed a single time. The sequence was obtained from a woman aged 50 to 65 in good health and CMV-seronegative. This chain joins TRBV2 and TRBJ1-2, with 7 nucleotides matching TRBD1. The sequencing sample was made of PBMCs. The CDR3, as DNA: TGTGCCAGCAGTGAAGGCAACAGGGGCGGCTATGGCTACACCTTC. It codes for CASSEGNRGGYGYTF.